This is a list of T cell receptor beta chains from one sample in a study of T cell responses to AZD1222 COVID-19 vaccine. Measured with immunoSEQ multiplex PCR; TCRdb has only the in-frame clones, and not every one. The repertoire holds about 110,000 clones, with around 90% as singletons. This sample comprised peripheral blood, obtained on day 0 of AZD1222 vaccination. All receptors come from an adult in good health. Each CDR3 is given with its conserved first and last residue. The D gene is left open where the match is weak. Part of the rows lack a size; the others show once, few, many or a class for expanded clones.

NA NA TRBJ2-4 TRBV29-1 CSAQVPKNIQYF TGCAGCGCCCAAGTGCCCAAAAACATTCAGTACTTC
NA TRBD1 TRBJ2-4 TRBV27 CASSPWDSLAKNIQYF TGTGCCAGCAGTCCATGGGACAGTCTAGCCAAAAACATTCAGTACTTC
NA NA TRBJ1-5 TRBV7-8 CASSREGTSNQPQHF TGTGCCAGCAGCCGCGAAGGGACCAGCAATCAGCCCCAGCATTTT
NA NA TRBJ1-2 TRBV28 CASSSPAGPNTF TGTGCCAGCAGTTCCCCGGCAGGGCCTAACACCTTC
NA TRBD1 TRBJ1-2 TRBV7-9 CASSGEDRAYYGYTF TGTGCCAGCAGCGGAGAGGACAGGGCCTACTATGGCTACACCTTC
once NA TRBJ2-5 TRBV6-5 CASQRRGPGETQYF TGTGCCAGCCAAAGACGGGGGCCGGGAGAGACCCAGTACTTC
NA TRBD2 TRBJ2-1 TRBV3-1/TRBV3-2 CASSQASGNSQFF TGTGCCAGCAGCCAGGCTAGCGGAAACTCGCAGTTCTTC
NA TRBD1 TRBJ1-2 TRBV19 CASSARQGRDYGYTF TGTGCCAGTAGTGCACGACAGGGGAGGGACTATGGCTACACCTTC
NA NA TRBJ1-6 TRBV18 CASSVQESHSPLHF TGTGCCAGCTCCGTACAGGAATCGCATTCACCCCTCCACTTT
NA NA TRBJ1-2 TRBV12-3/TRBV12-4 CASSQNRRVYTF TGTGCCAGCAGCCAGAACCGCAGAGTCTACACCTTC
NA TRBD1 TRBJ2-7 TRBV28 CASKAGGVYEQYF TGTGCCAGCAAGGCAGGGGGCGTGTACGAGCAGTACTTC
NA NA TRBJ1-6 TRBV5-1 CASSLEQPARVPLHF TGCGCCAGCAGCTTGGAACAGCCTGCACGGGTACCCCTCCACTTT